The clone carrying this TCR beta chain was seen only a few times. The target antigen is unknown. cDNA molecules carried unique molecular identifiers, and template switching added a universal primer site. TCRdb recomputed calls from the 5' RACE reads with MiXCR, one row per CDR3 protein. The sample comprises approximately 590,000 distinct CDR3 sequences, around a tenth of which are singletons, and around 3.1% rests with the top ten. This specimen belongs to a study of identical twins. Regarding the study as a whole: Fewer insertions characterized abundant cord blood beta clonotypes, whereas memory repertoires showed none.

These data are also associated with another study on yellow fever vaccine responses in identical twins. From that study: Twin vaccine T cell responses reportedly seemed partly convergent, partly personalized.

Sequencing was carried out using PBMCs. The clonotype comes from a young woman in good health.

The CDR3: CASSESAAKQETQYF. In nucleotides, the CDR3 is TGCGCCAGCAGTGAGTCCGCGGCTAAGCAAGAGACCCAGTACTTC. The chain employs TRBV10-1 and TRBJ2-5; D is unclear. This CDR3 is built from 15 residues. The germline V gene has CDR1 WNHNN and CDR2 SYGVQD (reference sequence). Trimming removed 0 bases from V and 2 bases from J, with 10 bases in between.